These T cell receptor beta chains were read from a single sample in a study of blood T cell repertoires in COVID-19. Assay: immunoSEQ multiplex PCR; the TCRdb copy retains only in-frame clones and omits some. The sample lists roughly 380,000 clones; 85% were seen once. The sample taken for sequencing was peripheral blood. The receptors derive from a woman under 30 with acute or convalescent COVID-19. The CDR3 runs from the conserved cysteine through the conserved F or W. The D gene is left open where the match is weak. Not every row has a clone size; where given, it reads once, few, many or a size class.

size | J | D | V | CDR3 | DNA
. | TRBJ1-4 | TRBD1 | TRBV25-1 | CASSEYEGAGEKLFF | TGTGCCAGCAGTGAATATGAGGGGGCCGGTGAAAAACTGTTTTTT
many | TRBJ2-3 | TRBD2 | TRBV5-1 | CASSLEGRGGADTQYF | TGCGCCAGCAGCTTGGAGGGGCGGGGGGGCGCAGATACGCAGTATTTT
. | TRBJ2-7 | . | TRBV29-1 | CSVYSDGNSYEQYF | TGCAGCGTTTACTCAGACGGGAACTCCTACGAGCAGTACTTC
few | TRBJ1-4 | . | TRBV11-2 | CASSPYNSATNEKLFF | TGTGCCAGCAGCCCCTATAACAGTGCAACTAATGAAAAACTGTTTTTT
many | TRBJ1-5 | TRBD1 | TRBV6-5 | CASSADRGNQPQHF | TGTGCCAGCAGCGCCGACAGGGGCAATCAGCCCCAGCATTTT
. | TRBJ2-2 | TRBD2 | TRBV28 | CASSFGPGGQRTGELFF | TGTGCCAGCAGTTTTGGGCCGGGGGGGCAGAGGACCGGGGAGCTGTTTTTT
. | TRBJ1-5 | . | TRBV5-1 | CASSTTPDQPQHF | TGCGCCAGCAGCACCACACCTGATCAGCCCCAGCATTTT
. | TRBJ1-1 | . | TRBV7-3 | CASSSNYWGDTEAFF | TGTGCCAGCAGCTCAAATTACTGGGGGGACACTGAAGCTTTCTTT
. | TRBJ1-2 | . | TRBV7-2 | CASSLGTFNYGYTF | TGTGCCAGCAGCCTCGGGACATTTAACTATGGCTACACCTTC
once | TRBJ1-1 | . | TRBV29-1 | CSVPEGATEAFF | TGCAGCGTTCCGGAGGGAGCCACTGAAGCTTTCTTT
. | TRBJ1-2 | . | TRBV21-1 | CASSSLTGDYGYTF | TGTGCCAGCAGCAGTTTGACAGGGGACTATGGCTACACCTTC
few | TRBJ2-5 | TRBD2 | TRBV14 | CASSQVIPTSDQETQYF | TGTGCCAGCAGCCAAGTAATACCGACTAGCGATCAAGAGACCCAGTACTTC
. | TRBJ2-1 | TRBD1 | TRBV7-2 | CASSRGDRAAQFF | TGTGCCAGCAGCAGGGGGGACAGGGCGGCGCAGTTCTTC
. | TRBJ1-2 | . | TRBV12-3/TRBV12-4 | CASSQTRGYTF | TGTGCCAGCAGCCAAACAAGAGGCTACACCTTC
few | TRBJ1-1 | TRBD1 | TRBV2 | CASSDRDRAEAFF | TGTGCCAGCAGTGATCGGGACAGGGCTGAAGCTTTCTTT
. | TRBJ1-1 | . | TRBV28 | CASSLYIAGNTEAFF | TGTGCCAGCAGTTTATATATCGCGGGGAACACTGAAGCTTTCTTT
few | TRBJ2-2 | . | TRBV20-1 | CSASPGTFTNTGELFF | TGCAGTGCTAGTCCCGGGACATTTACGAACACCGGGGAGCTGTTTTTT
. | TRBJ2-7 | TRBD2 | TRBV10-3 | CAISDGSQREPYEQYF | TGTGCCATCAGTGACGGTTCCCAGCGGGAGCCCTACGAGCAGTACTTC
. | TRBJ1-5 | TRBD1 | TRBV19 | CASASRRGDQPQHF | TGTGCCAGCGCCAGCCGCAGGGGGGATCAGCCCCAGCATTTT
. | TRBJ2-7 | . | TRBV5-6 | CASSIGQWEQYF | TGTGCCAGCAGCATAGGACAGTGGGAGCAGTACTTC
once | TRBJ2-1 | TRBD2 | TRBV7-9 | CASSGSSQRETGEQFF | TGTGCCAGCAGCGGTAGTAGTCAGCGGGAGACAGGCGAGCAGTTCTTC
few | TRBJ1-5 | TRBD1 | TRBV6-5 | CASTGGGNSNQPQHF | TGTGCCAGCACCGGAGGGGGCAATAGCAATCAGCCCCAGCATTTT
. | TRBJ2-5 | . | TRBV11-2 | CASRLRDKGQETQYF | TGTGCCAGCAGGTTACGGGACAAGGGACAAGAGACCCAGTACTTC
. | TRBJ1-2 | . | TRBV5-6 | CASSAAGQNYGYTF | TGTGCCAGCAGCGCTGCCGGACAGAACTATGGCTACACCTTC
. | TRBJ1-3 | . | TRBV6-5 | CASSYSRTPGNTIYF | TGTGCCAGCAGTTACTCCCGGACACCTGGAAACACCATATATTTT
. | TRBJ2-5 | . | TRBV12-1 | CASSTGQGVRETQYF | TGTGCCAGCAGCACCGGACAGGGAGTGAGAGAGACCCAGTACTTC
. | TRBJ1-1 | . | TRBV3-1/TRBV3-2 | CASSQGGTDEAFF | TGTGCCAGCAGCCAGGGGGGAACGGATGAAGCTTTCTTT
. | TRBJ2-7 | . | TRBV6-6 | CASSRSAEQYF | TGTGCCAGCAGTCGATCAGCTGAGCAGTACTTC
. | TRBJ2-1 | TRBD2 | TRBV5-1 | CASSFPSGSYEQFF | TGCGCCAGCAGCTTCCCTAGCGGGAGCTATGAGCAGTTCTTC
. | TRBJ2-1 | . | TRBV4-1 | CASSQDEAASSYNEQFF | TGCGCCAGCAGCCAAGATGAGGCGGCTAGCTCCTACAATGAGCAGTTCTTC
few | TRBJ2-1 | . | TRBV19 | CASREVRSRYNEQFF | TGTGCCAGTCGAGAGGTACGATCCCGGTACAATGAGCAGTTCTTC
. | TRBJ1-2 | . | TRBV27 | CASSTVGPGQDYNYGYTF | TGTGCCAGCAGCACCGTTGGACCGGGACAAGATTATAACTATGGCTACACCTTC
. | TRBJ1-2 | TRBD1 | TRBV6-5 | CASRRQGPANYGYTF | TGTGCCAGCAGGCGACAGGGGCCAGCTAACTATGGCTACACCTTC
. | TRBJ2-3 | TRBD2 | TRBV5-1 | CASSLATSGASDTQYF | TGCGCCAGCAGCTTAGCGACTAGCGGGGCCTCAGATACGCAGTATTTT
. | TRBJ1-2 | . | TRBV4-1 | CASSQDPRGLGYTF | TGCGCCAGCAGCCAAGATCCCAGGGGCTTAGGCTACACCTTC
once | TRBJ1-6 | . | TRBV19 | CASSTQSGSGSPLHF | TGTGCCAGTAGTACCCAGTCAGGGTCTGGTTCACCCCTCCACTTT
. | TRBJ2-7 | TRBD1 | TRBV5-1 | CASSFDRGNYEQYF | TGCGCCAGCAGCTTTGACAGGGGGAACTACGAGCAGTACTTC
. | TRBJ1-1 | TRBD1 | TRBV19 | CASSIGTGITEAFF | TGTGCCAGTAGTATAGGGACAGGGATTACTGAAGCTTTCTTT
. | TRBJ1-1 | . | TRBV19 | CASSPDIGGNTEAFF | TGTGCCAGTAGTCCAGACATCGGGGGGAACACTGAAGCTTTCTTT
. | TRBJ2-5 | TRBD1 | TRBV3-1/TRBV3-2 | CASSQDMGQGAGETQYF | TGTGCCAGCAGCCAAGATATGGGACAGGGGGCTGGCGAGACCCAGTACTTC
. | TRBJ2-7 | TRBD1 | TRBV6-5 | CASSPGQIYEQYF | TGTGCCAGTTCCCCGGGACAGATATACGAGCAGTACTTC
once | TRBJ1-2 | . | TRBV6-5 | CASSYSEQPYGYTF | TGTGCCAGCAGTTACTCGGAACAGCCTTATGGCTACACCTTC
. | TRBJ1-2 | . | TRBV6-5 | CASSYRSNYGYTF | TGTGCCAGCAGTTACAGGAGTAACTATGGCTACACCTTC
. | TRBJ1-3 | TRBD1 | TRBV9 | CASSSGLGPGTGDNTIYF | TGTGCCAGCAGCTCCGGCCTAGGGCCCGGGACAGGAGATAACACCATATATTTT
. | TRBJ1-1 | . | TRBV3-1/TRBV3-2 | CASSLSAPSEAFF | TGTGCCAGCAGCCTCTCCGCTCCGAGTGAAGCTTTCTTT
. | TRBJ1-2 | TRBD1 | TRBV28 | CATVGTGELYGYTF | TGTGCCACTGTAGGGACAGGGGAACTCTATGGCTACACCTTC
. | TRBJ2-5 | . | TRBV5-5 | CASSLANSRETQYF | TGTGCCAGCAGCTTGGCTAATTCCCGGGAGACCCAGTACTTC
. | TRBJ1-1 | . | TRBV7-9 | CASRSQGNTEAFF | TGTGCCAGCAGGTCACAGGGGAACACTGAAGCTTTCTTT
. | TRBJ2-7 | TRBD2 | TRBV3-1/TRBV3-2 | CASSHSSGVSYEQYF | TGTGCCAGCAGCCACAGTAGCGGGGTCTCCTACGAGCAGTACTTC
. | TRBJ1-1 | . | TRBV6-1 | CASSDRVGTEAFF | TGTGCCAGCAGTGACAGGGTTGGCACTGAAGCTTTCTTT
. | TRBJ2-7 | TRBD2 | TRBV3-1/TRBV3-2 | CASSPRLADYEQYF | TGTGCCAGCAGCCCAAGACTAGCGGACTACGAGCAGTACTTC
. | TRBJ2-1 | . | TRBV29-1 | CSVELAFEQFF | TGCAGCGTTGAATTGGCATTTGAGCAGTTCTTC
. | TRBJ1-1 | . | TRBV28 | CASSSREGGTEAFF | TGTGCCAGCAGTTCCAGGGAGGGGGGCACTGAAGCTTTCTTT
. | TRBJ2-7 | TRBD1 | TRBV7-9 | CASSFSGQGNDEQYF | TGTGCCAGCAGCTTTAGTGGACAGGGTAACGACGAGCAGTACTTC
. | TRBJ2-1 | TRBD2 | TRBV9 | CASSETSANYNEQFF | TGTGCCAGCAGCGAGACTAGCGCCAACTACAATGAGCAGTTCTTC
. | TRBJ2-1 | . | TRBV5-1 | CASSLDGGQSSYNEQFF | TGCGCCAGCAGCTTGGATGGTGGACAGAGCTCCTACAATGAGCAGTTCTTC
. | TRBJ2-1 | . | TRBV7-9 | CASSTGTKGGQFF | TGTGCCAGCAGCACGGGGACAAAAGGGGGGCAGTTCTTC